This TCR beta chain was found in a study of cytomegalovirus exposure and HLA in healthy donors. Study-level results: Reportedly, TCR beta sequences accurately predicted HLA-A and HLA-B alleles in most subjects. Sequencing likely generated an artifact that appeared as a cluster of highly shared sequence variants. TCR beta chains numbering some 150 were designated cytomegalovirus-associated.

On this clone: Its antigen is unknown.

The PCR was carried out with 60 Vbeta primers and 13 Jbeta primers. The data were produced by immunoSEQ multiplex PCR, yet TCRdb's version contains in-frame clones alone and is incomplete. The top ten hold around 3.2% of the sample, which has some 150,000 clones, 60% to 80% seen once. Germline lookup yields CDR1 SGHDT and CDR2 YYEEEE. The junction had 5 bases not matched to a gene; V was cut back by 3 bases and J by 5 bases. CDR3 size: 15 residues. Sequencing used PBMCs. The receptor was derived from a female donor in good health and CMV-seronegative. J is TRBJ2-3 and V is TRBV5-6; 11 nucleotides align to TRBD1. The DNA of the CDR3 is TGTGCCAGCAGCTGGGGGACAGGGGGGATAGATACGCAGTATTTT. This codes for CASSWGTGGIDTQYF. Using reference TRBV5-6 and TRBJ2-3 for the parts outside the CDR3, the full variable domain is DAGVTQSPTHLIKTRGQQVTLRCSPKSGHDTVSWYQQALGQGPQFIFQYYEEEERQRGNFPDRFSGHQFPNYSSELNVNALLLGDSALYLCASSWGTGGIDTQYFGPGTRLTVL.